Listed below are T cell receptor beta chains from one sample, sequenced in a study of cytomegalovirus exposure and HLA in healthy donors. Repertoires were generated with immunoSEQ multiplex PCR, while TCRdb's copy carries only in-frame clones and drops some. The data show 150,000 to 200,000 clones, around 80% seen once. The specimen sequenced was PBMCs. Every receptor here comes from a woman in her 30s in good health and CMV-seropositive. Each CDR3 is given with its conserved first and last residue. The order of the fields is V gene, D gene, J gene, clone size, CDR3 length, CDR3 protein, CDR3 DNA. A D gene is named only where the DNA matches it firmly. Clone size appears in some rows only: once, few, many, or a class for an expanded clone.

>TRBV5-1|TRBD1|TRBJ2-1|NA|16
CASSLEGTGGRGEQFF
TGCGCCAGCAGCTTGGAAGGGACAGGGGGCAGGGGTGAGCAGTTCTTC
>TRBV7-2|NA|TRBJ2-7|NA|13
CASSLGLALEQYF
TGTGCCAGCAGCTTAGGTCTAGCTCTCGAGCAGTACTTC
>TRBV7-9|NA|TRBJ1-1|NA|14
CASSLRQGKSEAFF
TGTGCCAGCAGCTTACGCCAGGGGAAGTCTGAAGCTTTCTTT
>TRBV27|NA|TRBJ1-5|NA|13
CASSLSYRQPQHF
TGTGCCAGCAGTTTATCCTACCGGCAGCCCCAGCATTTT
>TRBV18|TRBD1|TRBJ1-4|few|13
CASSGTDNEKLFF
TGTGCCAGTTCCGGGACAGATAATGAAAAACTGTTTTTT
>TRBV6-5|NA|TRBJ2-3|NA|15
CASSSTGQGTDTQYF
TGTGCCAGCAGTTCCACAGGGCAGGGGACAGATACGCAGTATTTT
>TRBV7-9|NA|TRBJ2-1|few|12
CASSRGYNEQFF
TGTGCCAGCAGCCGGGGGTACAATGAGCAGTTCTTC
>TRBV18|NA|TRBJ1-5|NA|15
CASSVQGNSNQPQHF
TGTGCCAGCTCAGTTCAGGGGAATAGCAATCAGCCCCAGCATTTT
>TRBV11-2|TRBD2|TRBJ2-3|NA|19
CASSLDHPTSGGARDTQYF
TGTGCCAGCAGCTTAGATCACCCGACTAGCGGGGGGGCTCGGGATACGCAGTATTTT
>TRBV28|NA|TRBJ1-1|NA|11
CASYINTEAFF
TGTGCCAGCTACATTAACACTGAAGCTTTCTTT
>TRBV10-2|NA|TRBJ1-3|NA|13
CASGANSGNTIYF
TGCGCCAGCGGGGCAAACTCTGGAAACACCATATATTTT
>TRBV7-9|NA|TRBJ1-1|NA|12
CSSGRQDTEAFF
TGTTCCAGCGGCCGACAGGACACTGAAGCTTTCTTT
>TRBV5-1|TRBD2|TRBJ2-7|few|15
CASSRTGDYTYEQYF
TGCGCCAGCAGCCGGACCGGGGACTATACCTACGAGCAGTACTTC
>TRBV4-1|NA|TRBJ1-1|NA|13
CASSQGFRPEAFF
TGCGCCAGCAGCCAAGGATTCAGGCCCGAAGCTTTCTTT
>TRBV2|NA|TRBJ1-5|many|16
CASTGSGTHSNQPQHF
TGTGCCAGCACTGGCTCCGGGACACATAGCAATCAGCCCCAGCATTTT
>TRBV10-3|TRBD1|TRBJ1-2|many|14
CATLPNRGSYGYTF
TGTGCCACCCTTCCTAACAGGGGCAGCTATGGCTACACCTTC
>TRBV5-1|TRBD2|TRBJ2-3|NA|16
CASSSTRTSGRDTQYF
TGCGCCAGCAGCTCTACAAGGACTAGCGGGAGAGATACGCAGTATTTT
>TRBV27|NA|TRBJ1-5|NA|15
CASSYQGNSNQPQHF
TGTGCCAGCAGTTATCAGGGGAATAGCAATCAGCCCCAGCATTTT
>TRBV5-6|NA|TRBJ1-2|NA|12
CASSWRAGGYTF
TGTGCCAGCAGCTGGAGGGCGGGAGGCTACACCTTC
>TRBV6-1|TRBD2|TRBJ2-5|NA|15
CASSGSRAGQETQYF
TGTGCCAGCAGTGGTTCAAGAGCGGGGCAAGAGACCCAGTACTTC
>TRBV6-5|TRBD2|TRBJ2-7|NA|14
CASSYAGGSYEQYF
TGTGCCAGCAGTTACGCGGGAGGGAGCTACGAGCAGTACTTC
>TRBV11-3|TRBD2|TRBJ2-2|NA|15
CASSYLAGVTGELFF
TGTGCCAGCAGCTACCTAGCGGGGGTCACCGGGGAGCTGTTTTTT
>TRBV7-2|NA|TRBJ2-7|NA|15
CASSLAASAVVEQYF
TGTGCCAGCAGCTTAGCGGCTAGCGCCGTGGTCGAGCAGTACTTC
>TRBV5-1|TRBD1|TRBJ1-6|few|17
CASSLADRGSGGSPLHF
TGCGCCAGCAGCTTGGCCGACAGGGGGAGCGGTGGTTCACCCCTCCACTTT
>TRBV10-1|NA|TRBJ1-6|few|17
CASSEGNRDSYNSPLHF
TGCGCCAGCAGTGAGGGGAACAGGGACTCCTATAATTCACCCCTCCACTTT
>TRBV5-1|TRBD2|TRBJ2-1|NA|15
CASSATSGVLIEQFF
TGCGCCAGCAGCGCCACTAGCGGGGTACTGATTGAGCAGTTCTTC
>TRBV5-4|TRBD2|TRBJ2-1|few|16
CASSSSLAASYNEQFF
TGTGCCAGCAGCTCGTCACTAGCGGCCTCCTACAATGAGCAGTTCTTC
>TRBV7-8|NA|TRBJ2-3|NA|14
CASSKGADTDTQYF
TGTGCCAGCAGTAAAGGGGCTGACACAGATACGCAGTATTTT
>TRBV9|TRBD1|TRBJ2-1|NA|14
CASSPLTGGNEQFF
TGTGCCAGCAGCCCCCTGACAGGGGGCAATGAGCAGTTCTTC
>TRBV19|NA|TRBJ1-2|NA|11
CASSRQTGYTF
TGTGCCAGTAGTAGACAGACGGGCTACACCTTC
>TRBV2|NA|TRBJ2-7|few|11
CASSEGGEQYF
TGTGCCAGCAGTGAGGGGGGAGAGCAGTACTTC
>TRBV4-3|NA|TRBJ1-1|NA|14
CASSQAWTVTEAFF
TGCGCCAGCAGCCAGGCTTGGACAGTTACTGAAGCTTTCTTT
>TRBV6-5|NA|TRBJ1-6|NA|14
CASMEEPPNSPLHF
TGTGCCAGCATGGAGGAGCCCCCCAATTCACCCCTCCACTTT
>TRBV28|NA|TRBJ1-1|NA|15
CASSLLVRQGSEAFF
TGTGCCAGCAGTTTATTAGTTAGGCAGGGCAGTGAAGCTTTCTTT
>TRBV7-8|NA|TRBJ2-7|NA|14
CASSLVPDSYEQYF
TGTGCCAGCAGCCTAGTGCCGGACAGCTACGAGCAGTACTTC
>TRBV4-3|TRBD1|TRBJ1-4|medium-sized|15
CASSHLDRGGEKLFF
TGCGCCAGCAGCCACCTAGACAGGGGCGGTGAAAAACTGTTTTTT
>TRBV5-1|NA|TRBJ1-6|NA|14
CASSLDQNNSPLHF
TGCGCCAGCAGCTTGGATCAGAATAATTCACCCCTCCACTTT
>TRBV7-9|NA|TRBJ2-3|NA|12
CSSSLLESTQYF
TGTTCCAGCAGCTTGTTAGAATCGACGCAGTATTTT
>TRBV5-1|TRBD2|TRBJ2-7|once|15
CASSATGTSDHEQYF
TGCGCCAGCAGCGCAACCGGGACTAGCGACCACGAGCAGTACTTC